Presented here are 17 T cell receptor beta chains from one specimen sequenced in a study of cytomegalovirus exposure and HLA in healthy donors. PCR employed 60 Vbeta and 13 Jbeta primers. Data came from immunoSEQ multiplex PCR; TCRdb stores just in-frame clones and leaves some out. The sample contains tens of thousands of clones, around 80% of which appear only once. The sequenced sample consisted of PBMCs. The receptors come from a man aged 45-65 years in good health and CMV-seronegative.

The CDR3 sequence: CASPRVPSGNTIYF. CDR3 in DNA: TGTGCCAGTCCCAGGGTCCCCTCTGGAAACACCATATATTTT. The rearrangement uses TRBV7-9 and TRBJ1-3, with a possible D match to TRBD1 (5 bases). Trimming removed 9 bases from V and 0 bases from J, with 12 bases in between. CDR1 and CDR2 (germline): SEHNR, FQNEAQ (reference sequence). CDR3 length: 14 amino acids. The variable domain in full, with the rest retrieved from reference TRBV7-9 and TRBJ1-3, is DTGVSQNPRHKITKRGQNVTFRCDPISEHNRLYWYRQTLGQGPEFLTYFQNEAQLEKSRLLSDRFSAERPKGSFSTLEIQRTEQGDSAMYLCASPRVPSGNTIYFGEGSWLTVV.

This rearrangement joins TRBV7-9 to TRBJ1-6, with D unresolved. V lost 2 bases, J lost 3 bases, and 11 bases lay in between. CDR1 is SEHNR, CDR2 FQNEAQ, per germline (reference sequence). This CDR3 contains 16 residues. CDR3 DNA: TGTGCCAGCAGCTTATGGAAGGGAGGCTATAATTCACCCCTCCACTTT. It codes for CASSLWKGGYNSPLHF. The variable domain in full, with the rest retrieved from reference TRBV7-9 and TRBJ1-6, is DTGVSQNPRHKITKRGQNVTFRCDPISEHNRLYWYRQTLGQGPEFLTYFQNEAQLEKSRLLSDRFSAERPKGSFSTLEIQRTEQGDSAMYLCASSLWKGGYNSPLHFGNGTRLTVT.

This sequence joins TRBV27 and TRBJ1-1; no clear D gene. CDR1 is MNHEY, CDR2 SMNVEV, per germline (reference sequence). V lost 6 bases to trimming and J lost 0 bases, with 11 bases between them. The CDR3 loop spans 14 amino acids. The CDR3 nucleotides are TGTGCCAGCAGCCTCAACCGGGTGAACACTGAAGCTTTCTTT. It is translated as CASSLNRVNTEAFF.

This rearrangement joins TRBV7-8 to TRBJ2-1; 9 bases match TRBD2. The CDR3 consists of 15 residues. The germline V gene encodes CDR1 SGHVS and CDR2 FQNEAQ. V lost 5 bases to trimming and J lost 7 bases; unmatched junction nucleotides: 9. CDR3 in DNA: TGTGCCAGCAGCCATCCCGCGGGGGGGGTTAATGAGCAGTTCTTC. It encodes CASSHPAGGVNEQFF.

The J gene is TRBJ2-7, the V gene TRBV7-9; D is perhaps TRBD2 (6 bases). Per germline, CDR1 SEHNR and CDR2 FQNEAQ (reference sequence). Between the trimmed V and J ends, which lost 2 bases and 1 base, there was a span of 21 bases. CDR3 size: 18 residues. The CDR3 spells CASSLKGVAGIPSYEQYF. The CDR3 DNA reads TGTGCCAGCAGCTTAAAGGGCGTGGCGGGGATTCCATCCTACGAGCAGTACTTC.

The V gene is TRBV27, the J gene TRBJ2-2, with 10 bases that match TRBD1. The CDR3 is made up of 16 amino acids. Germline trimming cut 5 bases from V and 3 bases from J; bases unmatched to any gene: 6. Germline V gene data show CDR1 as MNHEY and CDR2 as SMNVEV (reference sequence). As DNA, the CDR3 is TGTGCCAGCAGTCAAGGGGACAGGGGATACACCGGGGAGCTGTTTTTT. This encodes CASSQGDRGYTGELFF.

The rearrangement uses TRBV10-1 and TRBJ2-1; TRBD2 aligns across 7 bases. The CDR3 spans 17 residues. After removal of 0 bases from V and 0 bases from J, the junction contained 5 bases not matched to a gene. CDR1 and CDR2 from the germline V gene are WNHNN and SYGVQD (reference sequence). The CDR3 DNA follows: TGCGCCAGCAGTGAGTCGATCGCGGGGGTCTCCTACAATGAGCAGTTCTTC. This sequence encodes CASSESIAGVSYNEQFF.

The chain carries TRBV5-6 and TRBJ1-4; D is unresolved. The CDR3 covers 15 residues. The germline V and J ends were trimmed by 1 base and 2 bases, with 9 bases remaining between them. CDR1 SGHDT and CDR2 YYEEEE come from the germline V gene. The CDR3 nucleotides read TGTGCCAGCAGCTTGTGGCACCCTACTAATGAAAAACTGTTTTTT. Amino acids: CASSLWHPTNEKLFF.

The rearrangement links TRBV5-1 to TRBJ2-7, with D possibly being TRBD1 (7 bases). The CDR3 length is 14 residues. Germline V gene data show CDR1 as SGHRS and CDR2 as YFSETQ. Trimming removed 0 bases at V and 6 bases at J, with 13 bases between. The CDR3 bases are TGCGCCAGCAGCTTGGCTGGCAGGGGGGCCGAGCAGTACTTC. Amino acid sequence: CASSLAGRGAEQYF.

This clone occurred a few times. V and J are TRBV19 and TRBJ2-2; D unclear. Looked up from germline, CDR1 is LNHDA and CDR2 is SQIVND (reference sequence). This CDR3 region has 13 residues. Trimming left V 6 bases short and J 1 base short, with 6 bases between. The CDR3 DNA reads TGTGCCAGTAGGCCGGTGAACACCGGGGAGCTGTTTTTT. Translation: CASRPVNTGELFF.

This chain joins TRBV7-2 and TRBJ2-2; 15 nucleotides agree with TRBD2. Trimming took 4 bases from V and 1 from J; bases not matched to a gene: 4. The CDR3 runs to 18 residues. Per germline, CDR1 SGHTA and CDR2 FQGNSA. CDR3 sequence: CASSSPGLAGGNTGELFF. The DNA for the CDR3 is TGTGCCAGCAGCTCCCCGGGACTAGCGGGGGGGAACACCGGGGAGCTGTTTTTT. The variable domain in full, with the rest retrieved from reference TRBV7-2 and TRBJ2-2, is GAGVSQSPSNKVTEKGKDVELRCDPISGHTALYWYRQSLGQGLEFLIYFQGNSAPDKSGLPSDRFSAERTGGSVSTLTIQRTQQEDSAVYLCASSSPGLAGGNTGELFFGEGSRLTVL.

The chain links TRBV2 to TRBJ2-5; D might be TRBD1 (6 bases). Trimming removed 7 bases from V and 2 bases from J, with 11 bases in between. This CDR3 has 13 residues. Germline V gene sequence: CDR1 SNHLY, CDR2 FYNNEI. CDR3 bases: TGTGCCAGCACCCACAGGGTACAAGAGACCCAGTACTTC. It codes for CASTHRVQETQYF.

The chain is built from TRBV7-7 and TRBJ2-1; 8 bases match TRBD2. This CDR3 has 15 residues. J gave up 6 bases and V 3 bases, and 7 bases lay outside the gene matches. The germline V gene encodes CDR1 SSHAT and CDR2 FNYEAQ (reference sequence). This CDR3 reads CASSLGGGPSNEQFF. DNA of the CDR3: TGTGCCAGCAGCTTGGGCGGGGGGCCTAGCAATGAGCAGTTCTTC.

The V and J genes are TRBV6-6 and TRBJ2-3; D is perhaps TRBD2 (6 bases). CDR3 length: 14 amino acids. Germline CDR1 reads MNHNY; CDR2 reads SVGAGI (reference sequence). Trimming left V 5 bases short and J 2 bases short, with 11 bases between. Here the CDR3 reads CASSPGTYTDTQYF. The CDR3 DNA reads as TGTGCCAGCAGTCCCGGGACTTACACAGATACGCAGTATTTT.

The count of this clone is one. CDR3 nucleotides: TGCGCCAGCAGCTCCAGACAGGGGAGTAGTAGTGGCTACACCTTC. It codes for CASSSRQGSSSGYTF. The chain has TRBV5-1 and TRBJ1-2, with 8 positions matching TRBD1. The V and J ends lost 3 bases and 7 bases, in that order; junction bases with no gene match: 11. CDR1 and CDR2 (germline): SGHRS, YFSETQ. This CDR3 has 15 residues.

This clone was seen only once. The V gene is TRBV19, the J gene TRBJ2-2; D is possibly TRBD2 (6 bases). The germline gives CDR1 LNHDA, CDR2 SQIVND (reference sequence). This CDR3 spans 14 amino acids. Trimming stripped 6 bases from V and 1 base from J, with 9 bases between. The CDR3 here is CASRVGGNTGELFF. The CDR3, as DNA: TGTGCCAGTAGGGTCGGGGGGAACACCGGGGAGCTGTTTTTT. Full variable domain (missing parts from reference TRBV19 and TRBJ2-2): DGGITQSPKYLFRKEGQNVTLSCEQNLNHDAMYWYRQDPGQGLRLIYYSQIVNDFQKGDIAEGYSVSREKKESFPLTVTSAQKNPTAFYLCASRVGGNTGELFFGEGSRLTVL.

The genes are TRBV4-1 and TRBJ2-1; D is uncertain. In germline, CDR1 is MGHRA, CDR2 YSYEKL. This CDR3 has 16 amino acids. The V and J ends lost 0 bases and 0 bases respectively, with 9 bases between them. The CDR3 reads CASSQDPTVSYNEQFF. CDR3 DNA: TGCGCCAGCAGCCAAGATCCAACGGTCTCCTACAATGAGCAGTTCTTC.